A selection of T cell receptor beta chains follows, all from one sample in a study of blood T cells in healthy people across ages. TCRdb reprocessed the 5' RACE reads with MiXCR, giving one entry per CDR3 protein. The sample has under 2 million distinct CDR3 sequences, roughly 32% seen once. Sequencing used blood. The receptors stem from a woman aged 30 to 39 in good health. CDR3s leave out the opening cysteine and the closing phenylalanine or tryptophan.

j_call,v_call,cdr3_aa
TRBJ1-1,TRBV29-1,SARSTGLVTEAF
TRBJ1-2,TRBV7-8,ASSSTGTGTPYGYT
TRBJ2-5,TRBV25-1,ASSERSSGQETQY
TRBJ2-1,TRBV5-6,ASSLRAGAYNEQF
-,TRBV29-1,SADEDRVRETQF
TRBJ2-3,TRBV2,ASRGPGTSGRPTDTQY
TRBJ1-5,TRBV3-1,ASSVNQGKDQPQH
TRBJ2-3,TRBV14,ASSQPPGTSPSTDTQY
TRBJ2-5,TRBV6-5,ASRFRETQY
TRBJ2-7,TRBV15,ATSRDPELAGDEQY
TRBJ2-1,TRBV6-1,ASSEGRPYNEQF
TRBJ2-5,TRBV28,ASRSRSRGAETQY
TRBJ1-1,TRBV10-3,AISEGVENTEAF
TRBJ2-3,TRBV20-1,SASGRTSTDTQY
TRBJ1-2,TRBV27,ASSLIGDRGPGGYGYT
TRBJ1-1,TRBV27,ASQGESGHTEAF
TRBJ1-6,TRBV5-1,ASSSSGTGFGSPLH
TRBJ1-2,TRBV24-1,ATSEDEDRVGGYT
TRBJ1-2,TRBV20-1,SPTRQGIYGYT
TRBJ2-1,TRBV7-9,ASSYGPTGLSTNEQF
TRBJ2-3,TRBV7-9,ASSLGLAESTDTQY
TRBJ2-1,TRBV4-1,ASSLQQERGDEQF
TRBJ2-1,TRBV6-4,ASSDELHNEQF
TRBJ2-6,TRBV10-3,AISESLVRSGANVLT
TRBJ2-7,TRBV5-4,ASSLVGAYERY
TRBJ2-2,TRBV25-1,ASSPRGYQGGELF
TRBJ2-7,TRBV15,ATSRAGPQGYEQY
TRBJ2-5,TRBV13,ASSVRDRVDQY
TRBJ2-3,TRBV5-1,ASSREGGTDTQY
TRBJ2-5,TRBV20-1,SASSGSRETQY
TRBJ2-7,TRBV20-1,SAEISSTYEQY
TRBJ2-3,TRBV12-3/TRBV12-4,ASQGFADAQY
TRBJ2-7,TRBV18,ASSPQVAGSSYEQY
TRBJ2-7,TRBV20-1,SAPGQGASYEQY
TRBJ1-3,TRBV3-1,ASSQVGTGPGNTIY
TRBJ2-3,TRBV6-2/TRBV6-3,ASSYADFPSTDTQY
TRBJ2-2,TRBV10-3,AAGLAGSNTGELF
TRBJ2-7,TRBV20-1,SAILASSYEQY
TRBJ2-3,TRBV7-2,ASNEDPTDTQY
TRBJ2-7,TRBV4-2,ASSQDWHGNYEQY
TRBJ2-1,TRBV20-1,SARKDGGASNEQF
TRBJ2-3,TRBV6-1,ASSEASGTSGAYDTQY
TRBJ1-2,TRBV6-5,ASSYSAQFYGYT
TRBJ2-7,TRBV7-6,ASSLGQAPFEQY
TRBJ2-1,TRBV28,ASSSIGERGNNEQF
TRBJ1-1,TRBV10-3,AIWAEDATEAF
TRBJ2-5,TRBV2,ASRLAGGTQY